Shown below are 15 T cell receptor beta chains from a single sample sequenced in a study. Each CDR3 protein gets one entry after TCRdb re-called the 5' RACE reads with MiXCR. Of tens of thousands of distinct CDR3 sequences in the sample, roughly 28% were seen once. The sequencing sample was made of naive CD4+ T cells sorted from blood. Noted subset: naive CD4+ T cells, CD4+CD45RA+CD25-. These receptors all stem from a female donor with breast cancer.

This clonotype was observed a few times. The CDR3 here is CASSLEATDYEQYF. As DNA, the CDR3 is TGCGCCAGCAGCTTGGAGGCGACCGACTACGAGCAGTACTTC. The chain uses TRBV5-1 and TRBJ2-7, with unresolved D. The CDR3 extends over 14 amino acids. Germline loops: CDR1 SGHRS, CDR2 YFSETQ. V shed 0 bases and J shed 3 bases, with 10 bases lying between them.

The chain links TRBV5-1 to TRBJ2-7; possibly TRBD1 for D (7 bases). The length of the CDR3 is 17 residues. V lost 3 bases, J lost 1 base, and 20 bases lay in between. CDR1 SGHRS and CDR2 YFSETQ come from the germline V gene. CDR3 region: CASSSPEGGQWSYEQYF. DNA of the CDR3: TGCGCCAGCAGCTCCCCCGAGGGGGGACAGTGGTCCTACGAGCAGTACTTC. The complete variable domain, with remaining parts taken from reference TRBV5-1 and TRBJ2-7, reads KAGVTQTPRYLIKTRGQQVTLSCSPISGHRSVSWYQQTPGQGLQFLFEYFSETQRNKGNFPGRFSGRQFSNSRSEMNVSTLELGDSALYLCASSSPEGGQWSYEQYFGPGTRLTVT.

This chain joins TRBV20-1 and TRBJ2-1; 7 bases match TRBD2. Trimming cost V 6 bases and J 7 bases; bases outside gene matches: 15. This CDR3 has 15 amino acids. Looked up from germline, CDR1 is DFQATT and CDR2 is SNEGSKA (reference sequence). As DNA, the CDR3 is TGCAGTGCCCCGAGCGGGAACCGGGGTGGGAATGAGCAGTTCTTC. Amino acids: CSAPSGNRGGNEQFF.

The chain uses TRBV7-2 and TRBJ2-3; possible D gene TRBD2, 5 bases. The CDR3 totals 13 residues. Germline V CDR1 and CDR2: SGHTA, FQGNSA. V was pared by 5 bases and J by 4 bases, with 10 bases between. CDR3 DNA sequence: TGTGCCAGCAGCCTCGGGGTCCCAGATACGCAGTATTTT. Amino acid sequence: CASSLGVPDTQYF.

This chain connects TRBV7-2 to TRBJ1-6; D is perhaps TRBD1 (5 bases). Per the germline V gene, CDR1 is SGHTA and CDR2 is FQGNSA. This CDR3 has 12 residues. With 7 bases removed from V and 9 bases from J, the gap between germline ends came to 10 bases. In DNA, the CDR3 is TGTGCCAGCACCTCGAGGGGTTCACCCCTCCACTTT. It specifies CASTSRGSPLHF.

The rearrangement uses TRBV27 and TRBJ2-2; 14 bases agree with TRBD2. The germline V gene encodes CDR1 MNHEY and CDR2 SMNVEV (reference sequence). The length of the CDR3 is 18 residues. With V trimmed by 0 bases and J by 6 bases, 6 bases remained unmatched. Written as DNA, the CDR3 is TGTGCCAGCAGTTTATCGAAGGGACTAGCGGGGGTCGCCGGGGAGCTGTTTTTT. Encoded protein: CASSLSKGLAGVAGELFF.

V is TRBV9 and J is TRBJ2-7; 14 positions agree with TRBD2. This CDR3 comprises 16 residues. J lost 4 bases, V lost 3 bases, and 6 bases had no gene match. Germline V CDR1 and CDR2: SGDLS, YYNGEE. The CDR3 here is CASSEGTSGGLYEQYF. The CDR3 bases are TGTGCCAGCAGCGAAGGGACTAGCGGGGGATTATACGAGCAGTACTTC.

The chain couples TRBV5-1 to TRBJ1-2, with TRBD1 matching 7 bases. Per the germline V gene, CDR1 is SGHRS and CDR2 is YFSETQ. The junction had 13 bases not matched to a gene; V was cut back by 6 bases and J by 2 bases. CDR3 length: 16 amino acids. CDR3 loop: CASNMAGQATNYGYTF. Written as DNA, the CDR3 is TGCGCCAGCAACATGGCCGGACAGGCAACCAACTATGGCTACACCTTC.

The V call is TRBV20-1, the J call TRBJ1-2, with TRBD1 identical over 11 bases. V shed 2 bases and J 5 bases; nucleotides not matched to a gene: 7. Germline-derived CDR1 and CDR2 are DFQATT and SNEGSKA (reference sequence). The CDR3 consists of 15 residues. The DNA for the CDR3 is TGCAGTGCTAGAAGAGCCGGGACAGGGGGATATGGCTACACCTTC. Protein sequence: CSARRAGTGGYGYTF.

This sequence joins TRBV5-1 and TRBJ1-2; 8 nucleotides line up with TRBD1. V shed 3 bases, J shed 3 bases, and the junction held 1 base outside the gene matches. The CDR3 has 13 amino acids. From germline, CDR1 is SGHRS and CDR2 YFSETQ. The CDR3 reads CASSSTGDYGYTF. The DNA of the CDR3 is TGCGCCAGCAGCTCGACAGGGGACTATGGCTACACCTTC.

This clonotype was recorded at least ten times. The chain employs TRBV4-2 and TRBJ1-1; D is undetermined. The germline V gene encodes CDR1 LGHNA and CDR2 YNFKEQ. CDR3 length equals 15 residues. Trimming left V 0 bases short and J 6 bases short, with 14 bases between. CDR3 loop: CASSQDPRNNAEAFF. Written as DNA, the CDR3 is TGTGCCAGCAGCCAAGATCCTCGGAACAACGCTGAAGCTTTCTTT.

V usage is TRBV2 and J usage is TRBJ2-5, with no clear D. In germline, CDR1 is SNHLY, CDR2 FYNNEI. V lost 0 bases and J lost 2, with 1 base in between. The CDR3 is 12 residues long. CDR3 sequence reads: CASSEAQETQYF. In nucleotides, the CDR3 is TGTGCCAGCAGTGAAGCACAAGAGACCCAGTACTTC.

The table lists this clonotype with many counts. The rearrangement uses TRBV28 and TRBJ1-1; the match to TRBD1 covers 9 bases. Germline lookup yields CDR1 MDHEN and CDR2 SYDVKM. There are 18 residues in the CDR3. J lost 2 bases, V lost 3 bases, and 13 bases had no gene match. The CDR3 protein is CASSFPRTGDRSNTEAFF. Here the CDR3 DNA reads TGTGCCAGCAGTTTCCCACGGACAGGGGACAGGTCAAACACTGAAGCTTTCTTT.

This clonotype was recorded a few times. The J gene is TRBJ1-1, the V gene TRBV6-5, with D uncertain. The CDR3 is 12 amino acids. The V end was cut by 8 bases, the J end by 2 bases, with 9 bases between. Per the germline V gene, CDR1 is MNHEY and CDR2 is SVGAGI. DNA for the CDR3: TGTGCCAGCCGGTGGGGAAACACTGAAGCTTTCTTT. Its translation: CASRWGNTEAFF.

The rearrangement uses TRBV12-3 or TRBV12-4 and TRBJ1-2; D not resolved. Trimming took off 4 bases at V and 2 bases at J, with 8 bases between the two ends. This CDR3 region has 13 residues. The CDR3 DNA reads TGTGCCAGCAGTTCCCCGGCAAACTATGGCTACACCTTC. Its translation is CASSSPANYGYTF.